The rows below give T cell receptor beta chains drawn from one sample of a study of cytomegalovirus exposure and HLA in healthy donors. TCRdb's copy holds only in-frame clones and misses some; the assay was immunoSEQ multiplex PCR. This table has some 220,000 clones, approximately 90% appearing once. The sample consisted of PBMCs. The receptor source for this set is a woman between 18 and 29 years old in good health and CMV-seronegative. The CDR3 runs from the conserved cysteine through the conserved F or W. The order of the fields is D gene, J gene, V gene, clone size, CDR3 protein, CDR3 DNA. D genes are given only for firm matches. A clone size is listed for some rows: how often the clone was seen (once, few, many), or a class if it is expanded.

>NA|TRBJ2-5|TRBV11-2|once
CASSLGAGGAETQYF
TGTGCCAGCAGCTTAGGCGCTGGGGGGGCAGAGACCCAGTACTTC
>TRBD2|TRBJ2-3|TRBV7-8|once
CASSLAVLAGGPRDTQYF
TGTGCCAGCAGCTTAGCGGTCTTAGCGGGGGGGCCTAGAGATACGCAGTATTTT
>TRBD1|TRBJ2-1|TRBV5-1|NA
CASSLQPPGTGYDNEQFF
TGCGCCAGCAGCTTGCAACCTCCCGGGACAGGCTACGACAATGAGCAGTTCTTC
>TRBD1|TRBJ2-5|TRBV5-1|NA
CASSRGTGGGETQYF
TGCGCCAGCAGCAGGGGGACAGGGGGCGGCGAGACCCAGTACTTC
>NA|TRBJ1-1|TRBV11-2|NA
CASTLLGGGNTEAFF
TGTGCCAGCACCCTCTTAGGGGGTGGGAACACTGAAGCTTTCTTT
>NA|TRBJ2-7|TRBV27|NA
CASSAAGGSSYEQYF
TGTGCCAGCAGTGCCGCAGGAGGGAGCTCCTACGAGCAGTACTTC
>NA|TRBJ1-2|TRBV19|NA
CASKATELIYGYTF
TGTGCCAGTAAGGCGACAGAGTTAATCTATGGCTACACCTTC
>NA|TRBJ2-2|TRBV7-6|NA
CASHPTFRAGELFF
TGTGCCTCCCACCCGACTTTTCGCGCCGGGGAGCTGTTTTTT
>TRBD1|TRBJ2-3|TRBV7-9|once
CASSGRGGADTQYF
TGTGCCAGCAGCGGGAGAGGGGGCGCAGATACGCAGTATTTT
>NA|TRBJ1-5|TRBV4-3|NA
CASSQEQYSNQPQHF
TGCGCCAGCAGCCAAGAGCAGTATAGCAATCAGCCCCAGCATTTT
>TRBD2|TRBJ2-7|TRBV5-1|NA
CASSLLAGGTSYEQYF
TGCGCCAGCAGCTTGTTAGCGGGAGGTACTTCCTACGAGCAGTACTTC
>NA|TRBJ2-3|TRBV9|NA
CASSAPEGRRDTQYF
TGTGCCAGCAGCGCCCCGGAGGGCCGGCGAGATACGCAGTATTTT
>NA|TRBJ2-7|TRBV7-2|NA
CASSLSFYEQYF
TGTGCCAGCAGCTTATCTTTTTACGAGCAGTACTTC
>NA|TRBJ1-1|TRBV15|NA
CATSRGRLSGTEAFF
TGTGCCACCAGCAGAGGGCGACTCTCGGGAACTGAAGCTTTCTTT
>NA|TRBJ1-5|TRBV19|NA
CASSIPLSNQPQHF
TGTGCCAGTAGTATTCCCCTTAGCAATCAGCCCCAGCATTTT
>NA|TRBJ2-3|TRBV11-2|NA
CASSLNGGALSTDTQYF
TGTGCCAGCAGCTTAAACGGGGGAGCTCTGAGCACAGATACGCAGTATTTT
>TRBD1|TRBJ2-2|TRBV9|NA
CASSVGRDRGPTSLRPNTGELFF
TGTGCCAGCAGCGTAGGCCGGGACAGGGGGCCTACCAGTTTGCGCCCGAACACCGGGGAGCTGTTTTTT
>NA|TRBJ2-6|TRBV25-1|NA
CASSGVGAGANVLTF
TGTGCCAGCAGTGGTGTAGGGGCCGGGGCCAACGTCCTGACTTTC
>TRBD2|TRBJ2-5|TRBV2|NA
CASSDREGETQYF
TGTGCCAGCAGTGACAGGGAGGGAGAGACCCAGTACTTC
>TRBD1|TRBJ2-7|TRBV4-1|NA
CASSQGGQGNSYEQYF
TGCGCCAGCAGCCAAGGGGGACAGGGAAATTCCTACGAGCAGTACTTC
>TRBD2|TRBJ2-7|TRBV11-2|NA
CASRMGASGIAYEQYF
TGTGCCAGCAGAATGGGGGCTAGCGGGATCGCCTACGAGCAGTACTTC
>NA|TRBJ2-2|TRBV6-6|NA
CASYWGLSGELFF
TGTGCCAGCTACTGGGGGCTTTCAGGGGAGCTGTTTTTT
>NA|TRBJ1-2|TRBV7-9|NA
CASSITSYGYTF
TGTGCCAGCAGCATAACTTCCTATGGCTACACCTTC
>TRBD2|TRBJ2-7|TRBV5-1|NA
CASSLASGRDEQYF
TGCGCCAGCAGCTTGGCTAGCGGGAGGGACGAGCAGTACTTC
>TRBD1|TRBJ2-7|TRBV11-2|NA
CASSFWDRVGEQYF
TGTGCCAGCAGCTTCTGGGACAGGGTTGGTGAGCAGTACTTC
>TRBD1|TRBJ1-1|TRBV6-5|NA
CASSYYRGSSEAFF
TGTGCCAGCAGTTATTACAGGGGAAGCTCTGAAGCTTTCTTT
>TRBD1|TRBJ2-7|TRBV7-2|NA
CAGSTRQGFYEQYF
TGTGCCGGCAGCACCCGACAGGGTTTCTACGAGCAGTACTTC
>NA|TRBJ1-1|TRBV5-4|NA
CASSFRQGGNTEAFF
TGTGCCAGCAGCTTCCGGCAAGGGGGTAACACTGAAGCTTTCTTT
>TRBD2|TRBJ2-1|TRBV13|NA
CASTSRGGSYNEQFF
TGTGCCAGCACCTCCCGGGGGGGCTCCTACAATGAGCAGTTCTTC
>NA|TRBJ1-6|TRBV27|NA
CASSPVTATGVHSPLHF
TGTGCCAGCAGTCCCGTTACAGCCACGGGGGTTCATTCACCCCTCCACTTT
>NA|TRBJ2-7|TRBV5-1|NA
CASSLAGYSEQYF
TGCGCCAGCAGCTTGGCAGGGTACAGCGAGCAGTACTTC
>TRBD2|TRBJ2-4|TRBV11-2|NA
CASSLGGLAAAKNIQYF
TGTGCCAGCAGCTTAGGGGGACTAGCAGCAGCCAAAAACATTCAGTACTTC
>NA|TRBJ2-7|TRBV28|NA
CASKTPGKTYEQYF
TGTGCCAGCAAAACCCCAGGGAAAACCTACGAGCAGTACTTC
>NA|TRBJ2-1|TRBV1|NA
CTSSQNFKDRRFF
TGCACCAGCAGCCAAAATTTTAAGGATAGGAGGTTCTTC
>NA|TRBJ2-2|TRBV18|NA
CASSSDTGELFF
TGTGCCAGCTCATCGGACACCGGGGAGCTGTTTTTT
>TRBD1|TRBJ1-1|TRBV7-9|NA
CASSLGDRDRNEAFF
TGTGCCAGCAGCTTAGGAGACAGGGATCGGAATGAAGCTTTCTTT
>TRBD1|TRBJ1-1|TRBV6-1|NA
CASSHDRGREGEAFF
TGTGCCAGCAGTCACGACAGGGGGCGGGAGGGTGAAGCTTTCTTT
>TRBD1|TRBJ2-2|TRBV11-2|NA
CASTRDRNTGELFF
TGTGCCAGCACCCGGGACAGAAACACCGGGGAGCTGTTTTTT
>TRBD1|TRBJ1-1|TRBV7-2|NA
CASSWENTGAGTEAFF
TGTGCCAGCAGCTGGGAGAATACAGGGGCGGGCACTGAAGCTTTCTTT
>NA|TRBJ2-7|TRBV6-5|NA
CASSYTIEDYEQYF
TGTGCCAGCAGTTACACCATCGAGGACTACGAGCAGTACTTC
>NA|TRBJ1-3|TRBV19|few
CASSVQGYLRNTIYF
TGTGCCAGTAGCGTACAGGGCTATCTCAGAAACACCATATATTTT
>NA|TRBJ1-6|TRBV5-6|NA
CASSLNRLHNSPLHF
TGTGCCAGCAGCCTGAATCGACTCCATAATTCACCCCTCCACTTT
>NA|TRBJ1-1|TRBV5-5|NA
CASSFLNTEAFF
TGTGCCAGCAGCTTCCTCAACACTGAAGCTTTCTTT
>NA|TRBJ2-3|TRBV4-2|NA
CASSQDSRDTQYF
TGTGCCAGCAGCCAAGATTCCCGGGATACGCAGTATTTT
>TRBD2|TRBJ2-7|TRBV18|NA
CASSPTSGVSYEQYF
TGTGCCAGCTCGCCGACTAGCGGGGTCTCCTACGAGCAGTACTTC
>TRBD1|TRBJ1-1|TRBV5-4|once
CASSLDRGTEAFF
TGTGCCAGCAGCCTCGACAGGGGCACTGAAGCTTTCTTT
>TRBD1|TRBJ2-7|TRBV6-5|NA
CASSYSGTARSYEQYF
TGTGCCAGCAGTTACTCAGGGACAGCCAGATCCTACGAGCAGTACTTC
>NA|TRBJ1-2|TRBV7-2|NA
CASSSQHRDTANYGYTF
TGTGCCAGCAGCTCCCAACACCGGGACACGGCTAACTATGGCTACACCTTC
>TRBD1|TRBJ1-5|TRBV6-1|NA
CASSDRDRGPRPQHF
TGTGCCAGCAGTGATCGGGACAGGGGGCCAAGGCCCCAGCATTTT
>NA|TRBJ2-1|TRBV4-3|NA
CASSEDRFSYNEQFF
TGCGCCAGCAGCGAAGACAGGTTCTCCTACAATGAGCAGTTCTTC
>TRBD2|TRBJ2-7|TRBV14|NA
CASSQAPTSGSYEQYF
TGTGCCAGCAGCCAAGCCCCCACTAGCGGGAGTTACGAGCAGTACTTC
>TRBD1|TRBJ2-1|TRBV6-5|NA
CASSYDRGLYNEQFF
TGTGCCAGTAGTTACGACAGGGGTTTATACAATGAGCAGTTCTTC
>NA|TRBJ2-2|TRBV7-8|NA
CASSLGYKNHANTGELFF
TGTGCCAGCAGCTTAGGATACAAAAACCACGCGAACACCGGGGAGCTGTTTTTT
>TRBD2|TRBJ2-1|TRBV7-6|NA
CASSYRAGTSGGYEQFF
TGTGCCAGCAGCTATCGAGCCGGGACTAGCGGGGGATATGAGCAGTTCTTC
>TRBD2|TRBJ2-2|TRBV4-2|NA
CASTTWEGVSTGELFF
TGTGCCAGCACGACGTGGGAGGGAGTAAGCACCGGGGAGCTGTTTTTT
>NA|TRBJ2-7|TRBV6-6|NA
CASSYRSSRYEQYF
TGTGCCAGCAGTTACCGCAGTTCCCGCTACGAGCAGTACTTC
>TRBD1|TRBJ2-1|TRBV7-2|NA
CASSHRQGDYNEQFF
TGTGCCAGCAGCCACCGACAGGGAGATTACAATGAGCAGTTCTTC